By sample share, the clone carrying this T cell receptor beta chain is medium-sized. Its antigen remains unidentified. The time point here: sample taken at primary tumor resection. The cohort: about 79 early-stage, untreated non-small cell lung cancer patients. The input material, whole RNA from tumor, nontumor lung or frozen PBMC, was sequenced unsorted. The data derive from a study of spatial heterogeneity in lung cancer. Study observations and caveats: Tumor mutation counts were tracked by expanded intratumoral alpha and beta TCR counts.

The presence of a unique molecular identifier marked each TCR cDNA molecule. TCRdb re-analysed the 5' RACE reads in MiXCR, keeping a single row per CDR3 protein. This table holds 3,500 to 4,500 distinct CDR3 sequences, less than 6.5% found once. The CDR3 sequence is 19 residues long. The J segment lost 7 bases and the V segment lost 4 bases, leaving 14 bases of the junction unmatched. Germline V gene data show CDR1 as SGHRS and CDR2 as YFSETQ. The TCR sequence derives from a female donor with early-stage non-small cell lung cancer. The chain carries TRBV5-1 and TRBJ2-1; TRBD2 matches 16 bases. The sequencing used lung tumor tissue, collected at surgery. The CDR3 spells CASSPLPGLAGGPLNEQFF. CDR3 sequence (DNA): TGCGCCAGCAGCCCCCTCCCGGGACTAGCGGGGGGGCCCCTAAATGAGCAGTTCTTC.